These T cell receptor beta chains were read from a single sample in a study of shared clonotypes between healthy human individuals. The data were produced by immunoSEQ multiplex PCR, yet TCRdb's version contains in-frame clones alone and is incomplete. The table includes about 2.1 million clones, about 93% detected once. The sequencing sample was made of naive CD8+ T cells from PBMCs. These receptor sequences come from a man aged 18 to 29 in good health. Some clones in this sample may be carry-over from other donors' samples. Both conserved end residues are part of each CDR3. The D gene is left open where the match is weak. Only some rows state a clone size, as once, few, many or a class for expanded clones.

DNA	CDR3	D	size	V	J
TGTGCCAGCAGCCCGGGACTAGCGGGGGACTACGAGCAGTACTTC	CASSPGLAGDYEQYF	TRBD2	.	TRBV11-3	TRBJ2-7
TGTGCCAGTAGGGAGGGACAGGGTCGCCCTGAAGCTTTCTTT	CASREGQGRPEAFF	TRBD1	few	TRBV19	TRBJ1-1
TGCGCCAGCAGCCAAGGACTCCGCTCCTACGAGCAGTACTTC	CASSQGLRSYEQYF	.	.	TRBV4-1	TRBJ2-7
TGTGCCAGCAGTTTAACTTACGGGAACACTGAAGCTTTCTTT	CASSLTYGNTEAFF	.	.	TRBV28	TRBJ1-1
TGTGCCTGTCACCGGGACGGTCCCTACGAGCAGTACTTC	CACHRDGPYEQYF	.	.	TRBV9	TRBJ2-7
TGTGCCAGCAGTTCAGGTCCCAATGAGCAGTTCTTC	CASSSGPNEQFF	.	.	TRBV27	TRBJ2-1
TGTGCCAGCAGGGGGACAGGTTTCAATGAGCAGTTCTTC	CASRGTGFNEQFF	TRBD1	.	TRBV2	TRBJ2-1
TGTGCCAGCATGCTGGGGCAGGGGGTTTCTTACGAGCAGTACTTC	CASMLGQGVSYEQYF	TRBD1	.	TRBV28	TRBJ2-7
TGTGCCAGCAGCTTTGGGCCTAGCGGGATGAACGAGCAGTACTTC	CASSFGPSGMNEQYF	TRBD2	.	TRBV5-4	TRBJ2-7
TGTGCCAGCAGCCCTGAAACCTACGAGCAGTACTTC	CASSPETYEQYF	.	.	TRBV11-2	TRBJ2-7
TGTGCCAGCAGTCTTCGGCGGTACCAAGAAGAGACCCAGTACTTC	CASSLRRYQEETQYF	.	.	TRBV28	TRBJ2-5
TGTGCCAGCACCACGACAGGGGGGGATCAGCCCCAGCATTTT	CASTTTGGDQPQHF	TRBD1	.	TRBV27	TRBJ1-5
TGTGCCTGCCGCCTCGGTTTGAACACTGAAGCTTTCTTT	CACRLGLNTEAFF	.	few	TRBV30	TRBJ1-1
TGTGCCAGTAGTGCCTGGGGACTAGCGGGAGGACTCCAAGAGACCCAGTACTTC	CASSAWGLAGGLQETQYF	TRBD2	.	TRBV19	TRBJ2-5
TGTGCCACCAGCAGGGACCCAACGGGGAGGGACACCGGGGAGCTGTTTTTT	CATSRDPTGRDTGELFF	TRBD2	.	TRBV15	TRBJ2-2
TGTGCCAGCAGCTCGGCCGTTGCCTACGAGCAGTACTTC	CASSSAVAYEQYF	.	.	TRBV7-9	TRBJ2-7
TGTGCCAGCAGCGGGGACAGCGGGGAGACCCAGTACTTC	CASSGDSGETQYF	.	.	TRBV7-2	TRBJ2-5
TGTGCCAGTAGTATAGGCCCTGTTGGCTGGAGCAATCAGCCCCAGCATTTT	CASSIGPVGWSNQPQHF	.	.	TRBV19	TRBJ1-5
TGTGCCAGCAGCCCCCCAGGGGGGGTCACCGGGGAGCTGTTTTTT	CASSPPGGVTGELFF	.	.	TRBV9	TRBJ2-2
TGTGCCAGCAACAGACAGGGGCTTTTTCCGAACACTGAAGCTTTCTTT	CASNRQGLFPNTEAFF	TRBD1	.	TRBV28	TRBJ1-1
TGCGCCAGCAGCCAAGTAGTAGGGACACGCTCCTACGAGCAGTACTTC	CASSQVVGTRSYEQYF	.	.	TRBV4-1	TRBJ2-7
TGCGCCAGCAGCCCAACAGGGCACCGCGAGCAGTACTTC	CASSPTGHREQYF	.	.	TRBV5-1	TRBJ2-7
TGTGCCAGCAGTTTAACAGGATCCACAGATACGCAGTATTTT	CASSLTGSTDTQYF	.	.	TRBV28	TRBJ2-3
TGTGCCAGCAGTTTTCTTACTAGCGGATACAATGAGCAGTTCTTC	CASSFLTSGYNEQFF	TRBD2	.	TRBV28	TRBJ2-1
TGTGCCAGTAGTATAACTGGGTATAGCAATCAGCCCCAGCATTTT	CASSITGYSNQPQHF	.	.	TRBV19	TRBJ1-5
TGTGCCAGCAGTACACACGGAAAAACCGGGGAGCTGTTTTTT	CASSTHGKTGELFF	.	once	TRBV27	TRBJ2-2
TGTGCCAGCAGTCTGGGCCCTGAAGCTTTCTTT	CASSLGPEAFF	.	.	TRBV6-1	TRBJ1-1
TGTGCCAGCAGTGATTGGTCTAGCGGGAGCTGGGAGACCCAGTACTTC	CASSDWSSGSWETQYF	TRBD2	.	TRBV2	TRBJ2-5
TGTGCCATCAGTGAGTCTGGGAGCTCCTACGAGCAGTACTTC	CAISESGSSYEQYF	.	.	TRBV10-3	TRBJ2-7
TGTGCCAGCAGCGAATTGGAATTGGGACTAGATCCGTATTTT	CASSELELGLDPYF	TRBD2	.	TRBV9	TRBJ2-3
TGTGCCAGCAGCTTAGGTCTTAGCGGTGAGCAGTTCTTC	CASSLGLSGEQFF	.	.	TRBV11-2	TRBJ2-1
TGCGCCAGCAGCCAAGAAGAAGGGAACACTGAAGCTTTCTTT	CASSQEEGNTEAFF	.	.	TRBV4-3	TRBJ1-1
TGTGCCAGCAGTGGCGACCTGAGCTCCTACGAGCAGTACTTC	CASSGDLSSYEQYF	.	.	TRBV6-1	TRBJ2-7